A single sample gave rise to the 28 T cell receptor beta chains below, sequenced in a study of shared clonotypes between healthy human individuals. CD45RO-negative cells were positively selected for CCR7, leaving out terminally differentiated effector memory CD45RA+ cells. Method: immunoSEQ multiplex PCR; TCRdb's copy keeps in-frame clones and lacks some. Of around 2,100,000 clones listed, about 94% are singletons. The sequenced sample was naive CD8+ T cells sorted from blood. All receptors come from a man between 18 and 29 years old in good health.

The CDR3 nucleotides read TGTGCCAGCAGCGTAGGACTGGCGGGGGGGCTGGAGACCCAGTACTTC. This gives the protein CASSVGLAGGLETQYF. The rearrangement uses TRBV9 and TRBJ2-5; 9 nucleotides line up with TRBD2. This CDR3 region has 16 residues. The germline V gene has CDR1 SGDLS and CDR2 YYNGEE. V trimming: 0 bases; J trimming: 5 bases; junction bases outside the gene matches: 8.

The rearrangement links TRBV19 to TRBJ2-7; D is unclear. The germline V gene encodes CDR1 LNHDA and CDR2 SQIVND (reference sequence). This CDR3 is built from 13 residues. Trimming took 9 bases from V and 0 from J, leaving 12 bases between them. CDR3 loop: CASKDFSSYEQYF. The CDR3 region has the DNA TGTGCCAGCAAAGATTTTAGCTCCTACGAGCAGTACTTC.

This rearrangement joins TRBV7-9 to TRBJ2-3; weak D call: TRBD1 (6 bases). V lost 3 bases to trimming and J lost 4 bases, with 14 bases between them. Germline V gives CDR1 SEHNR, CDR2 FQNEAQ (reference sequence). The CDR3 totals 15 residues. The CDR3 nucleotides read TGTGCCAGCAGCTTGACGGCAGGGGAGCCAGATACGCAGTATTTT. This gives the protein CASSLTAGEPDTQYF.

V usage is TRBV29-1 and J usage is TRBJ2-1; possibly TRBD2 for D (5 bases). There are 15 residues in the CDR3. Trimming left V 1 base short and J 3 bases short, with 13 bases between. The V gene's germline CDR1 is SQVTM and CDR2 ANQGSEA. CDR3 sequence reads: CSVEGFSGNYNEQFF. CDR3 in DNA: TGCAGCGTTGAAGGCTTTTCGGGGAACTACAATGAGCAGTTCTTC.

This chain links TRBV27 with TRBJ2-7; 8 nucleotides agree with TRBD2. The CDR3 is 14 residues long. Germline-derived CDR1 and CDR2 are MNHEY and SMNVEV (reference sequence). V was clipped by 2 bases and J by 6 bases; unmatched bases: 6. CDR3 in amino acids: CASSLRAGVVEQYF. CDR3 coding DNA: TGTGCCAGCAGTTTAAGAGCGGGAGTCGTCGAGCAGTACTTC.

Notes on this clone: Other nucleotide sequences in the sample specify the same CDR3. The chain is built from TRBV27 and TRBJ1-5, with D perhaps matching TRBD1 (5 bases). The CDR3 is 14 amino acids. The germline CDR1 and CDR2 sequences are MNHEY and SMNVEV (reference sequence). V dropped 5 bases and J dropped 0 bases, with 8 bases sitting between them. CDR3 nucleotide sequence: TGTGCCAGCAGTCCCGGGGGTAGCAATCAGCCCCAGCATTTT. Translation: CASSPGGSNQPQHF.

In its sample, this clone was seen once. The chain links TRBV9 to TRBJ2-7, with D maybe TRBD2 (6 bases). The CDR3 extends over 17 amino acids. Germline CDR1 reads SGDLS; CDR2 reads YYNGEE. V was clipped by 1 base and J by 5 bases, with 22 bases between them. The CDR3 protein is CASSVRRDSFSVHEQYF. The CDR3 DNA sequence: TGTGCCAGCAGCGTAAGGCGGGACTCCTTTTCAGTCCACGAGCAGTACTTC.

The chain has TRBV4-1 and TRBJ2-7, with 10 positions matching TRBD2. The CDR3 is made up of 14 amino acids. The germline V gene has CDR1 MGHRA and CDR2 YSYEKL. V gave up 4 bases and J gave up 3 bases; unmatched junction bases: 3. The DNA for the CDR3 is TGCGCCAGCAGCCCTAGCGGGAGATACTACGAGCAGTACTTC. Its protein product is CASSPSGRYYEQYF.

V gene TRBV4-3 combines with J gene TRBJ2-7; D unresolved. V lost 3 bases and J 0 bases, leaving 12 bases between the germline ends. From germline, CDR1 is LGHNA and CDR2 YSLEER. CDR3 size: 15 residues. The CDR3: CASSHQHAGSYEQYF. The CDR3 coding sequence is TGCGCCAGCAGCCACCAGCACGCAGGCTCCTACGAGCAGTACTTC.

The J gene is TRBJ2-3, the V gene TRBV18; 12 bases agree with TRBD2. Trimming cost V 8 bases and J 1 base; bases outside gene matches: 7. CDR1 is KGHSH and CDR2 is LQKENI in the germline V gene. The CDR3 is made up of 16 amino acids. The CDR3 coding sequence is TGTGCCAGCAGTCCGGCTAGCGGGGGGGGCACAGATACGCAGTATTTT. Translated, it gives CASSPASGGGTDTQYF.

This chain connects TRBV7-6 to TRBJ2-7; D is unclear. The CDR3 length is 13 residues. V lost 5 bases to trimming and J lost 0 bases, with 8 bases between them. The germline V gene has CDR1 SGHVS and CDR2 FNYEAQ. The CDR3 DNA reads TGTGCCAGCAGCCCGGCGGCCTCCTACGAGCAGTACTTC. Its translation: CASSPAASYEQYF.

This sequence joins TRBV7-6 and TRBJ2-3; D uncertain. Germline lookup yields CDR1 SGHVS and CDR2 FNYEAQ. Trimming took off 5 bases at V and 6 bases at J, with 9 bases between the two ends. The CDR3 sequence is 12 residues long. CDR3 coding DNA: TGTGCCAGCAGCCTGTACGGGGATACGCAGTATTTT. It codes for CASSLYGDTQYF.

The chain carries TRBV4-1 and TRBJ2-5, with 8 bases aligning to TRBD1. This CDR3 is 15 amino acids long. In germline, CDR1 is MGHRA, CDR2 YSYEKL. Trimming removed 1 base from V and 4 bases from J; junction bases left unmatched: 5. The CDR3 nucleotides read TGCGCCAGCAGCCAAGTGAAAGGACAGGGAGAGACCCAGTACTTC. Its translation: CASSQVKGQGETQYF.

The V call is TRBV2, the J call TRBJ2-1; 9 nucleotides agree with TRBD2. After removal of 6 bases from V and 4 bases from J, the junction contained 7 bases not matched to a gene. CDR1 SNHLY and CDR2 FYNNEI come from the germline V gene. The CDR3 consists of 15 residues. In DNA form, the CDR3 reads TGTGCCAGCAGGGCGGGACTAGCAGATTACAATGAGCAGTTCTTC. Translated, it gives CASRAGLADYNEQFF.

Concerning this clone itself: Within the sample, other DNA sequences also encode this same CDR3. The chain joins TRBV30 to TRBJ2-7; D might be TRBD1 or TRBD2, each matching 5 bases. The CDR3 has 13 residues. Germline V CDR1 and CDR2: GTSNPN, SVGIG (reference sequence). The ends were cut back, 0 bases at V and 0 bases at J, with 6 bases in the middle. The CDR3 sequence: CAWSVGTSYEQYF. Written as DNA, the CDR3 is TGTGCCTGGAGTGTAGGGACCTCCTACGAGCAGTACTTC.

This clone appeared once. The V and J genes are TRBV4-1 and TRBJ2-2; a possible D gene is TRBD2 (6 bases). The CDR3 contains 14 residues. CDR1 is MGHRA, CDR2 YSYEKL, per germline. Trimming removed 6 bases at V and 5 bases at J, with 13 bases between. CDR3 DNA: TGCGCCAGCAGAGAGCGGGTTTATACCGGGGAGCTGTTTTTT. Translation: CASRERVYTGELFF.

The rearrangement uses TRBV13 and TRBJ1-2; D gene ambiguous. The CDR3 runs 13 residues. Germline values: CDR1 PRHDT, CDR2 FYEKMQ (reference sequence). The germline V and J ends were trimmed by 5 bases and 6 bases, with 13 bases remaining between them. This CDR3 reads CASSREGIDGYTF. The CDR3 coding sequence is TGTGCCAGCAGCCGGGAAGGAATAGATGGCTACACCTTC.

With respect to this clone: The sample has other DNA sequences that encode this CDR3 too. The chain recombines TRBV19 with TRBJ1-2, with 8 bases that match TRBD1. The trim removed 5 bases at V and 5 bases at J, leaving 7 bases unmatched. From germline, CDR1 is LNHDA and CDR2 SQIVND (reference sequence). The CDR3 is 14 amino acids. The CDR3 DNA sequence: TGTGCCAGTAGTTCCAGGACAGGGCTTTATGGCTACACCTTC. Its protein is CASSSRTGLYGYTF.

CDR3 protein: CASSPFASLSYEQYF. The CDR3 DNA sequence: TGTGCCAGCAGTCCCTTCGCCAGTCTCTCCTACGAGCAGTACTTC. The chain uses TRBV28 and TRBJ2-7; D remains ambiguous. V was pared by 5 bases and J by 0 bases, with 14 bases between. Germline V gene sequence: CDR1 MDHEN, CDR2 SYDVKM. The length of the CDR3 is 15 residues.

This chain joins TRBV7-2 and TRBJ2-7; TRBD2 agrees at 12 bases. CDR1 and CDR2 from the germline V gene are SGHTA and FQGNSA. Losses at the gene ends were 6 bases for V and 6 bases for J; bases not matched to a gene: 12. There are 16 residues in the CDR3. The CDR3 DNA sequence: TGTGCCAGCAGGGGAGCTAGCGGGAGGGGTGTGGCCGAGCAGTACTTC. This codes for CASRGASGRGVAEQYF.

Note on this clone: The same CDR3 also results from other DNA sequences found in this sample. The chain links TRBV9 to TRBJ2-2; D assignment may be TRBD1 or TRBD2 (5 bases each). The ends were cut back, 0 bases at V and 2 bases at J, with 8 bases in the middle. The germline V gene has CDR1 SGDLS and CDR2 YYNGEE. This CDR3 spans 15 amino acids. DNA for the CDR3: TGTGCCAGCAGCGTAGGAGGGGCAAACACCGGGGAGCTGTTTTTT. The encoded protein is CASSVGGANTGELFF.

The V and J genes are TRBV5-1 and TRBJ1-3; the D gene is possibly TRBD1 (6 bases). The CDR3 sequence is 16 residues long. Germline assignment: CDR1 SGHRS and CDR2 YFSETQ. V gave up 4 bases and J gave up 4 bases, with 18 bases separating them. CDR3 sequence reads: CASSPSEGTRGNTIYF. CDR3 DNA: TGCGCCAGCAGCCCCTCAGAGGGGACAAGGGGAAACACCATATATTTT.

J is TRBJ2-3 and V is TRBV5-6; 9 bases are a match to TRBD2. The CDR3 loop spans 16 amino acids. The germline V gene has CDR1 SGHDT and CDR2 YYEEEE. With 4 bases clipped from V and 6 bases from J, the junction kept 12 bases outside the gene matches. The DNA for the CDR3 is TGTGCCAGCAGCCCCCTTGGGGCGGGAGGGGTGGATACGCAGTATTTT. It translates to CASSPLGAGGVDTQYF.

With regard to this clone: This sample includes further DNA sequences coding for the same CDR3. This chain uses TRBV5-1 with TRBJ1-1; D is unresolved. Germline V gene sequence: CDR1 SGHRS, CDR2 YFSETQ. The CDR3 is 12 amino acids. V lost 7 bases and J 1 base, leaving 8 bases between the germline ends. For the CDR3, the DNA is TGCGCCAGCCGTGGGCAGAACACTGAAGCTTTCTTT. Residues: CASRGQNTEAFF.

This clone came up once. The chain links TRBV9 to TRBJ2-3; TRBD2 agrees at 10 bases. The J segment lost 3 bases and the V segment lost 4 bases, leaving 8 bases of the junction unmatched. This CDR3 region has 16 residues. The germline V gene encodes CDR1 SGDLS and CDR2 YYNGEE. CDR3 loop: CASSSQVLAGTDTQYF. The DNA for the CDR3 is TGTGCCAGCAGCTCCCAAGTACTAGCGGGGACAGATACGCAGTATTTT.

The CDR3 sequence is CASSPSGQIILHEKLFF. DNA for the CDR3: TGTGCCAGCTCACCTTCGGGACAGATCATACTTCATGAAAAACTGTTTTTT. V is TRBV18 and J is TRBJ1-4; 7 positions agree with TRBD1. The V gene end was trimmed by 3 bases and the J gene end by 6 bases; junction bases not matched to a gene: 13. The CDR3 has 17 residues. Germline V CDR1 and CDR2: KGHSH, LQKENI. Using reference TRBV18 and TRBJ1-4 for the parts outside the CDR3, the full variable domain is NAGVMQNPRHLVRRRGQEARLRCSPMKGHSHVYWYRQLPEEGLKFMVYLQKENIIDESGMPKERFSAEFPKEGPSILRIQQVVRGDSAAYFCASSPSGQIILHEKLFFGSGTQLSVL.

The genes are TRBV27 and TRBJ2-7; D is undetermined. V lost 6 bases and J 2 bases, leaving 14 bases between the germline ends. The germline V gene encodes CDR1 MNHEY and CDR2 SMNVEV (reference sequence). This CDR3 is 14 amino acids long. DNA of the CDR3: TGTGCCAGCAGATTGTACGAGCGTCCCTACGAGCAGTACTTC. Protein product: CASRLYERPYEQYF.

This chain uses TRBV5-4 with TRBJ1-6, with D hard to call. Germline CDR1 SGHNT, CDR2 YYREEE (reference sequence). This CDR3 has 12 amino acids. V was clipped by 4 bases and J by 7 bases, with 6 bases between them. CDR3 coding DNA: TGTGCCAGCAGCCGCGGGAATTCACCCCTCCACTTT. Protein: CASSRGNSPLHF.